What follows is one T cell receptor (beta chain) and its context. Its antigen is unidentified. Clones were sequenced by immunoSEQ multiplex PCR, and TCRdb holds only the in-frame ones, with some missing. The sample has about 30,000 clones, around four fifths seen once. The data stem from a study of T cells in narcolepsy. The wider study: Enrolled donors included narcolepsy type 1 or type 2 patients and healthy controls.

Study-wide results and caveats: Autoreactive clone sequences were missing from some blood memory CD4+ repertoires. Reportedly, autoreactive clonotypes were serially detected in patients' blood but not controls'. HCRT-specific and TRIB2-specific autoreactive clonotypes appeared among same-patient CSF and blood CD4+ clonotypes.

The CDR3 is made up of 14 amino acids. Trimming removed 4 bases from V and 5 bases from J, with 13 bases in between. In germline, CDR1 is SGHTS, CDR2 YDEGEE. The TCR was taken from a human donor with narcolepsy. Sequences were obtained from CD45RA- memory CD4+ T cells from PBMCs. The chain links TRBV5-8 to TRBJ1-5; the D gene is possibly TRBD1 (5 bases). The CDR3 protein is CASSTVRVDQPQHF. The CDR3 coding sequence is TGTGCCAGCAGCACAGTCAGGGTCGATCAGCCCCAGCATTTT.